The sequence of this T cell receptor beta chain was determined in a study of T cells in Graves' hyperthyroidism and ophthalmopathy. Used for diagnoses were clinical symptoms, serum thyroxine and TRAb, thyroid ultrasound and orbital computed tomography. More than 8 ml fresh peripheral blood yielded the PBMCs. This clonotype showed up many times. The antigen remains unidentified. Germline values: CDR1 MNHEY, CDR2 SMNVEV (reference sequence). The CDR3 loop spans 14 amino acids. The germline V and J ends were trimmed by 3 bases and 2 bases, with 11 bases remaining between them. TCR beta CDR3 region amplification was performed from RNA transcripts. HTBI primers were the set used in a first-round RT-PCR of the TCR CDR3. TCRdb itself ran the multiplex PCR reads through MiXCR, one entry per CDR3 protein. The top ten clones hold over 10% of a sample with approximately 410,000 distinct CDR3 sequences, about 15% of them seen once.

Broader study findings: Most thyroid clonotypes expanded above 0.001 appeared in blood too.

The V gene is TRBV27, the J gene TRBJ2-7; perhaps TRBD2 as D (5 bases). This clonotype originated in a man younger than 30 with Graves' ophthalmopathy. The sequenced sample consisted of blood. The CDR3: CASSLGSAPYEQYF. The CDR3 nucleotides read TGTGCCAGCAGTTTGGGTAGCGCCCCCTACGAGCAGTACTTC.